Given below is one T cell receptor (beta chain) in context. The data are from a study of blood T cell repertoires in COVID-19. Study in general: The United States, Italy and Spain supplied acute and convalescent COVID-19 samples. T cells, B-cell-depleted T cells, or PBMCs supplied cDNA or gDNA.

Authors' analysis steps: Reference gene primers were amplified, and this amplification served to estimate nucleated cell counts. Generated by immunoSEQ multiplex PCR, the TCRdb table keeps only in-frame clones and is missing some. V and J calls and clone size follow that table, whereas D and trimming were derived from the DNA. Seen here are more than 250,000 clones, about nine tenths observed once, and the top ten hold 2.6%. The CDR3 has 15 amino acids. Per germline, CDR1 SGHVS and CDR2 FQNEAQ. V shed 2 bases, J shed 7 bases, and the junction held 10 bases outside the gene matches. The clonotype was recovered from a woman aged 18-29 years who had recovered from COVID-19. The sample comprised PBMCs or T cells enriched from blood (not recorded which). The chain combines TRBV7-8 with TRBJ2-7; 8 positions match TRBD1. CDR3 in amino acids: CASSLRRQGSGEQYF. The CDR3 DNA is TGTGCCAGCAGCTTAAGGAGACAGGGGTCGGGTGAGCAGTACTTC.